This TCR beta chain was sequenced in a study of T cells in Graves' hyperthyroidism and ophthalmopathy. Study findings and constraints: Most expanded thyroid clonotypes above 0.001 recurred in blood.

A remark on this clonotype: Its specificity is unknown.

Amplification of TCR beta CDR3 regions was performed using RNA transcripts as template. HTBI primers drove first-round RT-PCR of the TCR CDR3. Via MiXCR, TCRdb re-called the multiplex PCR reads, giving one row per CDR3 protein. The sample includes around 620,000 distinct CDR3 sequences, about 17% of them seen just once. The study left out patients who had uncontrolled infection, other autoimmune disease, pregnancy or lactation. The PBMCs had their origin in about 9.7 ml of fresh peripheral blood. V lost 5 bases, J lost 10 bases, and 18 bases lay in between. CDR1 MNHNS and CDR2 SASEGT come from the germline V gene. The CDR3 loop spans 15 amino acids.

V is TRBV6-1 and J is TRBJ1-6, with TRBD1 as a possible D gene (5 bases). Sequenced input: blood. This clonotype was obtained from a woman in her thirties with Graves' hyperthyroidism. The CDR3, as DNA: TGTGCCAGCAGTAAGGGACGGCGGGGACGGTCACCCCTCCACTTT. This translates into CASSKGRRGRSPLHF.